The 27 T cell receptor beta chains below come from one sample, sequenced in a study of T-cell memory formation after mild COVID-19. MiXCR, applied by TCRdb to the 5' RACE reads, yields one record per CDR3 protein. There are roughly 610,000 distinct CDR3 sequences in the sample; approximately 15% occur only once, and about 8.6% lies in the top ten. The specimen sequenced was PBMCs or a T cell subset sorted from them (not recorded which). These receptors were collected from an adult woman who had mild COVID-19 (a few samples of this study predate the infection). Cell type and time point are not known.

This clonotype was seen only a few times. The V gene is TRBV5-1, the J gene TRBJ1-1, with D possibly matching TRBD1 (5 bases). Trimming removed 6 bases from V and 0 bases from J, with 15 bases in between. This CDR3 region has 15 residues. Germline values: CDR1 SGHRS, CDR2 YFSETQ. The CDR3 DNA is TGCGCCAGCAAACGGGACTGGGCTGTGAACACTGAAGCTTTCTTT. Protein sequence: CASKRDWAVNTEAFF.

V usage is TRBV6-1 and J usage is TRBJ2-7, with 8 bases matching TRBD2. CDR1 and CDR2 from the germline V gene are MNHNS and SASEGT. The ends lost 2 bases at V and 4 bases at J; junction bases unmatched: 4. There are 14 residues in the CDR3. As DNA, the CDR3 is TGTGCCAGCAGTGAACTACTAGCGGAATACGAGCAGTACTTC. Protein: CASSELLAEYEQYF.

The CDR3 reads CASTRTPGSSYNEQFF. CDR3 DNA sequence: TGTGCCAGCACCAGAACCCCAGGGAGCTCCTACAATGAGCAGTTCTTC. The rearrangement joins TRBV12-3 or TRBV12-4 to TRBJ2-1, with D perhaps assigned TRBD1 or TRBD2 (5 bases each). V was cut by 7 bases and J by 0 bases, with 16 bases left in between. This CDR3 has 16 amino acids.

The chain combines TRBV7-2 with TRBJ2-3; D is unresolved. This CDR3 is 13 amino acids long. V dropped 6 bases and J dropped 5 bases, with 12 bases sitting between them. CDR1 is SGHTA and CDR2 is FQGNSA in the germline V gene. CDR3 region: CASSLRSVDTQYF. CDR3 nucleotide sequence: TGTGCCAGCAGTCTAAGGTCCGTAGATACGCAGTATTTT.

This clonotype appeared a few times. V gene TRBV27 combines with J gene TRBJ1-3, with D possibly TRBD1 on 5 matching bases. The CDR3 has 15 amino acids. Germline V gene data show CDR1 as MNHEY and CDR2 as SMNVEV (reference sequence). Trimming took off 5 bases at V and 0 bases at J, with 11 bases between the two ends. The CDR3 region is CASSTQGGSGNTIYF. CDR3 bases: TGTGCCAGCAGTACCCAGGGTGGCTCTGGAAACACCATATATTTT.

This clonotype was observed many times. This chain links TRBV18 with TRBJ2-1; D remains unclear. From germline, CDR1 is KGHSH and CDR2 LQKENI. V was shortened by 2 bases and J by 3 bases, with 5 bases between the two germline ends. CDR3 length: 13 residues. The CDR3 nucleotides read TGTGCCAGCTCACCAGCCAGCTACAATGAGCAGTTCTTC. It yields the protein CASSPASYNEQFF.

This clonotype was observed a few times. This chain uses TRBV11-2 with TRBJ2-1, with 8 bases lining up with TRBD2. Germline CDR1 reads SGHAT; CDR2 reads FQNNGV. The CDR3 spans 17 residues. V lost 0 bases to trimming and J lost 4 bases; unmatched junction nucleotides: 8. CDR3 sequence reads: CASSLEPAGGPYNEQFF. The CDR3 DNA follows: TGTGCCAGCAGCTTAGAACCCGCGGGGGGACCGTACAATGAGCAGTTCTTC.

This clonotype appeared many times. The rearrangement uses TRBV5-1 and TRBJ2-3; D remains unclear. CDR1 is SGHRS and CDR2 is YFSETQ in the germline V gene. V shed 0 bases and J shed 4 bases, with 3 bases lying between them. The length of the CDR3 is 12 residues. As DNA, the CDR3 is TGCGCCAGCAGCTTGGCCTCAGATACGCAGTATTTT. The encoded protein is CASSLASDTQYF.

This clonotype was observed a handful of times. The chain recombines TRBV7-9 with TRBJ1-1; D unresolved. This CDR3 region has 14 residues. CDR1 and CDR2 from the germline V gene are SEHNR and FQNEAQ (reference sequence). V lost 1 base, J lost 6 bases, and 12 bases lay in between. The CDR3 reads CASSLDDLRAEAFF. The CDR3 DNA sequence: TGTGCCAGCAGCTTAGATGACCTGAGGGCTGAAGCTTTCTTT. Drawing the rest from reference TRBV7-9 and TRBJ1-1, the complete variable domain is DTGVSQNPRHKITKRGQNVTFRCDPISEHNRLYWYRQTLGQGPEFLTYFQNEAQLEKSRLLSDRFSAERPKGSFSTLEIQRTEQGDSAMYLCASSLDDLRAEAFFGQGTRLTVV.

This chain links TRBV4-1 with TRBJ2-1, with 15 nucleotides matching TRBD2. The CDR3 covers 20 residues. Germline V gene sequence: CDR1 MGHRA, CDR2 YSYEKL. The trim removed 1 base at V and 6 bases at J, leaving 13 bases unmatched. The DNA of the CDR3 is TGCGCCAGCAGCCAAGTAGGACTAGCGGGGGGGCGAACACCCAGCAATGAGCAGTTCTTC. Its protein product is CASSQVGLAGGRTPSNEQFF.

This clonotype occurred a few times. The rearrangement links TRBV11-2 to TRBJ1-6, with D tentatively TRBD1 (6 bases). The CDR3 totals 12 residues. V lost 1 base, J lost 13 bases, and 8 bases lay in between. The germline CDR1 and CDR2 sequences are SGHAT and FQNNGV. As DNA, the CDR3 is TGTGCCAGCAGCTTAGTCAGGGGTCCCCTCCACTTT. Its translation: CASSLVRGPLHF. Full variable domain (outside the CDR3, taken from reference TRBV11-2 and TRBJ1-6): EAGVAQSPRYKIIEKRQSVAFWCNPISGHATLYWYQQILGQGPKLLIQFQNNGVVDDSQLPKDRFSAERLKGVDSTLKIQPAKLEDSAVYLCASSLVRGPLHFGNGTRLTVT.

This clonotype has at least ten counts. The chain employs TRBV20-1 and TRBJ2-7; 11 positions agree with TRBD2. The germline CDR1 and CDR2 sequences are DFQATT and SNEGSKA (reference sequence). This CDR3 region has 16 residues. After removal of 2 bases from V and 0 bases from J, the junction contained 6 bases not matched to a gene. The CDR3 bases are TGCAGTGCTAGATCTCCGGGACTAGCGGTCTCCTACGAGCAGTACTTC. Amino acids: CSARSPGLAVSYEQYF.

As for this clonotype: One end of the junction does not line up with germline, which may come from a read error. J is TRBJ2-7 and V is TRBV25-1, with D perhaps TRBD1 or TRBD2 (7 bases each). Germline assignment: CDR1 MGHDK and CDR2 SYGVNS. The CDR3 covers 11 residues. The CDR3 protein is CARTVGGTAPF. CDR3 bases: TGTGCCAGGACAGTGGGAGGGACAGCACCCTTC.

The chain employs TRBV20-1 and TRBJ1-5; TRBD1 matches 7 bases. CDR3 length: 16 amino acids. Germline-derived CDR1 and CDR2 are DFQATT and SNEGSKA (reference sequence). V gave up 2 bases and J gave up 4 bases; unmatched junction bases: 11. In nucleotides, the CDR3 is TGCAGTGCTAGATTCCAAAGACAGGGCGGGAATCAGCCCCAGCATTTT. Protein: CSARFQRQGGNQPQHF.

The chain employs TRBV4-3 and TRBJ2-2; 8 bases are a match to TRBD2. Germline-derived CDR1 and CDR2 are LGHNA and YSLEER. CDR3 length: 19 residues. The V segment lost 0 bases and the J segment 0 bases; nucleotides outside the gene matches: 9. This CDR3 is CASSQDSRLAIANTGELFF. The DNA of the CDR3 is TGCGCCAGCAGCCAAGATAGCAGACTAGCGATCGCGAACACCGGGGAGCTGTTTTTT.

The V gene is TRBV7-9, the J gene TRBJ1-3; the D is unclear. Germline values: CDR1 SEHNR, CDR2 FQNEAQ (reference sequence). The CDR3 length is 17 residues. Trimming cost V 5 bases and J 0 bases, with 17 bases left between them. CDR3 coding DNA: TGTGCCAGCAGCCCCGGAGGCGGAACAAGCTCTGGAAACACCATATATTTT. Amino acids: CASSPGGGTSSGNTIYF.

This clonotype was counted between two and nine times. CDR3 residues: CASRNEWGAVNTQYF. The DNA for the CDR3 is TGTGCCAGCAGAAACGAATGGGGGGCCGTAAATACGCAGTATTTT. The chain joins TRBV5-8 to TRBJ2-3; TRBD1 or TRBD2 may be the D gene (6 bases each). CDR3 length equals 15 residues. Germline V gives CDR1 SGHTS, CDR2 YDEGEE. V was pared by 5 bases and J by 7 bases, with 20 bases between.

J is TRBJ2-7 and V is TRBV4-1, with 11 bases aligning to TRBD2. Germline assignment: CDR1 MGHRA and CDR2 YSYEKL. The CDR3 is made up of 16 amino acids. The V gene end was trimmed by 1 base and the J gene end by 4 bases; junction bases not matched to a gene: 6. For the CDR3, the DNA is TGCGCCAGCAGCCAAGTCGGGACTAGCGGTCTGTACGAGCAGTACTTC. Amino acids: CASSQVGTSGLYEQYF.

V usage is TRBV7-2 and J usage is TRBJ2-4; 8 positions match TRBD1. With 3 bases clipped from V and 3 bases from J, the junction kept 7 bases outside the gene matches. Germline loops: CDR1 SGHTA, CDR2 FQGNSA. The CDR3 covers 16 residues. DNA of the CDR3: TGTGCCAGCAGCTTGCCCCAGGGGGCTGGCAAAAACATTCAGTACTTC. This encodes CASSLPQGAGKNIQYF.

This clonotype was found many times. This rearrangement joins TRBV7-3 to TRBJ2-5; D is unresolved. The CDR3 sequence is 16 residues long. Per germline, CDR1 SGHTA and CDR2 FQGTGA. V gave up 2 bases and J gave up 0 bases, with 13 bases separating them. CDR3 DNA: TGTGCCAGCAGCTTATCCGGCCCGACGGACCAAGAGACCCAGTACTTC. Protein product: CASSLSGPTDQETQYF.

This clonotype came up a few times. CDR3 region: CASILGTDNTEAFF. CDR3 sequence (DNA): TGTGCCAGCATCCTGGGAACAGACAACACTGAAGCTTTCTTT. The chain combines TRBV7-9 with TRBJ1-1; the D is unclear. CDR1 SEHNR and CDR2 FQNEAQ come from the germline V gene (reference sequence). This CDR3 region has 14 residues. V was clipped by 7 bases and J by 2 bases, with 14 bases between them.

This clonotype occurred many times. J is TRBJ2-5 and V is TRBV7-2; 9 nucleotides match TRBD2. V lost 3 bases and J lost 2; bases outside the gene matches: 4. The CDR3 runs 15 residues. The germline CDR1 and CDR2 sequences are SGHTA and FQGNSA. The CDR3 protein is CASSLLAGVQETQYF. Here the CDR3 DNA reads TGTGCCAGCAGCTTGTTAGCGGGGGTACAAGAGACCCAGTACTTC.

CDR3 residues: CASSLQGLGLTEAFF. CDR3 bases: TGTGCCAGCAGTTTACAGGGGTTGGGTTTAACTGAAGCTTTCTTT. The chain recombines TRBV12-3 or TRBV12-4 with TRBJ1-1, with D maybe TRBD1 (6 bases). This CDR3 spans 15 amino acids. Trimming took 2 bases from V and 5 from J, leaving 15 bases between them.

The gene calls are TRBV29-1 and TRBJ1-1, with unresolved D. V was pared by 5 bases and J by 5 bases, with 6 bases between. This CDR3 is built from 10 residues. Looked up from germline, CDR1 is SQVTM and CDR2 is ANQGSEA. DNA for the CDR3: TGCAGCGTTACAAGGACTGAAGCTTTCTTT. It yields the protein CSVTRTEAFF.

This clonotype came up a few times. The chain is built from TRBV29-1 and TRBJ2-3; possible D gene TRBD1, 6 bases. Germline CDR1 reads SQVTM; CDR2 reads ANQGSEA. Trimming stripped 7 bases from V and 4 bases from J, with 12 bases between. The CDR3 loop spans 12 amino acids. The CDR3 DNA reads TGCAGCGCCCACTACAGGGCAGATACGCAGTATTTT. The encoded protein is CSAHYRADTQYF.

The sample holds many counts of this clonotype. This chain connects TRBV5-4 to TRBJ2-1, with 8 bases matching TRBD1. Germline V gives CDR1 SGHNT, CDR2 YYREEE (reference sequence). The CDR3 is 14 amino acids. V lost 2 bases and J lost 6; bases outside the gene matches: 4. The CDR3 DNA sequence: TGTGCCAGCAGCTTCCGGGACAGGTCCAATGAGCAGTTCTTC. This translates into CASSFRDRSNEQFF.

The J gene is TRBJ1-6, the V gene TRBV27, with D perhaps matching TRBD1 (6 bases). Trimming stripped 4 bases from V and 11 bases from J, with 18 bases between. CDR1 is MNHEY and CDR2 is SMNVEV in the germline V gene (reference sequence). CDR3 length: 15 amino acids. The CDR3 bases are TGTGCCAGCAGTTCCGGGGGCCCACGAATTCCACCCCTCCACTTT. Its protein is CASSSGGPRIPPLHF.